This T cell receptor (beta chain) comes out of a study of radiotherapy plus CTLA-4 blockade in lung cancer. As to this clone: Its matching antigen is unknown.

The study's findings and limits: Reports identified early blood T cell clone dynamics, with interferon-beta, as the best response predictor. Peripheral blood showed expansion of tumor-derived TCR clones after radiotherapy and ipilimumab.

Data came from immunoSEQ multiplex PCR; TCRdb stores just in-frame clones and leaves some out. The data contain about 70,000 clones, 70% to 80% of them singletons. CDR3 size: 14 residues. V lost 5 bases and J lost 3, with 13 bases in between. Germline CDR1 is MNHEY and CDR2 is SVGAGI. Those patients who had chemo-refractory metastatic non-small-cell lung cancer were given focal radiation along with CTLA-4 blockade through ipilimumab. This TCR came from a human donor with non-small cell lung cancer whose response to radiotherapy plus ipilimumab could not be evaluated. Some clones in this sample may be carry-over from other donors' samples. The chain is built from TRBV6-5 and TRBJ1-1; possible D gene TRBD1, 6 bases. The material sequenced was peripheral blood, taken from a patient treated with radiotherapy plus ipilimumab. The CDR3 sequence is CASSDTGSYTEAFF. CDR3 in DNA: TGTGCCAGCAGTGACACAGGGTCCTACACTGAAGCTTTCTTT.